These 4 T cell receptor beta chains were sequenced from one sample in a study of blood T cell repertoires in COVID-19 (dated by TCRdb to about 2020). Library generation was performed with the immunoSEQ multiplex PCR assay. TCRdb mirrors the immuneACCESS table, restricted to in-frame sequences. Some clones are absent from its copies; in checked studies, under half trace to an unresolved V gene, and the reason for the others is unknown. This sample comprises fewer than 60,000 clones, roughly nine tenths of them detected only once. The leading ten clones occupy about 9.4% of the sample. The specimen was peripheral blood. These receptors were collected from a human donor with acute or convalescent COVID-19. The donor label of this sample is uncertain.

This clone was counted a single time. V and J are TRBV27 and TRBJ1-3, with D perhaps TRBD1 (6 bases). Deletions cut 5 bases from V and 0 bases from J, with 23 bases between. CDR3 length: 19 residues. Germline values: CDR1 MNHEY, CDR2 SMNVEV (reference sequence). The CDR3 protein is CASSPKWGGRFLSGNTIYF. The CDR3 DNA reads TGTGCCAGCAGTCCGAAATGGGGGGGGCGCTTCCTCTCTGGAAACACCATATATTTT.

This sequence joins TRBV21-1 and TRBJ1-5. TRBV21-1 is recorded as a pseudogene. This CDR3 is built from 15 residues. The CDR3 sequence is CASSKISEGRQPQHF. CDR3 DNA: TGTGCCAGCAGCAAAATTTCAGAGGGGAGGCAGCCCCAGCATTTT.

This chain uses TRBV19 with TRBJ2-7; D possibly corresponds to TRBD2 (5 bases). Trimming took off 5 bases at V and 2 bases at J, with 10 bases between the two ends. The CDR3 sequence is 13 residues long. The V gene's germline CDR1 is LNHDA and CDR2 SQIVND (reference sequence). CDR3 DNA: TGTGCCAGTAGTCGGAGCGGAGCCTACGAGCAGTACGTC. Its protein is CASSRSGAYEQYV.

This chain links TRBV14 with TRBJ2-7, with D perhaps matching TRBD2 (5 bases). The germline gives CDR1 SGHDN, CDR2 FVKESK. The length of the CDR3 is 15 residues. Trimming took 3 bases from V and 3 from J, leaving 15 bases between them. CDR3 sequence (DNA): TGTGCCAGCAGCCACCCCAACGAGGGTTTCTACGAGCAGTACTTC. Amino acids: CASSHPNEGFYEQYF.